The rows below give T cell receptor beta chains drawn from one sample of a study of T cell responses to AZD1222 COVID-19 vaccine. The table came from immunoSEQ multiplex PCR; TCRdb's copy has only in-frame clones and leaves some out. The sample includes fewer than 90,000 clones, around 90% of them seen just once. This sample comprised peripheral blood, obtained 28 days after the second AZD1222 dose. These TCRs come from an adult who received the AZD1222 COVID-19 vaccine. CDR3s include the opening cysteine and the closing phenylalanine or tryptophan. Fields, in order: CDR3 DNA, CDR3 protein, V gene, J gene, clone size, D gene. The D gene is left open where the match is weak. Clone size is given for some rows only: seen once, a few or many times, or a class if the clone is expanded.

TGCGCCAGCAGTGTTCCCCGGACACCCCTCCACTTT,CASSVPRTPLHF,TRBV10-2,TRBJ1-6,-,-
TGTGCCAGCAGTGCAGACAGGGGGGCCTACAATGAGCAGTTCTTC,CASSADRGAYNEQFF,TRBV27,TRBJ2-1,-,TRBD1
TGTGCCAGTAGTATCGCCAAGACTAGCGGGGGGGCGGTCGGGGAGCTGTTTTTT,CASSIAKTSGGAVGELFF,TRBV19,TRBJ2-2,-,TRBD2
TGTGCCAGCAGCTTGGGACAGCACACTGAAGCTTTCTTT,CASSLGQHTEAFF,TRBV5-4,TRBJ1-1,-,-
TGTGCCAGTACCCGGGTCGCAGGGGGCGCCTTGGGCAATCAGCCCCAGCATTTT,CASTRVAGGALGNQPQHF,TRBV28,TRBJ1-5,-,TRBD1
TGCAGCGTTCAACGACAGGGAGCTGAAAAACTGTTTTTT,CSVQRQGAEKLFF,TRBV29-1,TRBJ1-4,-,TRBD1
TGTGCCAGCAGTCTGCAGGGTGACACCGGGGAGCTGTTTTTT,CASSLQGDTGELFF,TRBV3-1/TRBV3-2,TRBJ2-2,-,-
TGTGCCAGCAGTGGCAGACAGGGGTTGGGTGGCTACACCTTC,CASSGRQGLGGYTF,TRBV27,TRBJ1-2,-,TRBD1
TGCGCCAGCAGCAAACAGGGAGACTATGGCTACACCTTC,CASSKQGDYGYTF,TRBV5-1,TRBJ1-2,-,-
TGTGCCAGCAGTACCGGACAGGGTAACTCCCCTGAAGCTTTCTTT,CASSTGQGNSPEAFF,TRBV27,TRBJ1-1,-,TRBD1
TGTGCCAGCAGCAGCGGACTAGCGGGCGCTAGCACAGATACGCAGTATTTT,CASSSGLAGASTDTQYF,TRBV5-4,TRBJ2-3,-,TRBD2
TGTGCCAGCAGTGAGATGGGTTCTGGGGCCAACGTCCTGACTTTC,CASSEMGSGANVLTF,TRBV2,TRBJ2-6,-,-
TGTGCCAGCAGCCCCGAACCGACTGAAGCTTTCTTT,CASSPEPTEAFF,TRBV7-9,TRBJ1-1,-,-
TGTGCTAGTGGTTCAGGGGTCACGACCCACGAGCAGTACTTC,CASGSGVTTHEQYF,TRBV12-5,TRBJ2-7,-,-
TGTGCCAGCAGCCCCCTAGGCCAGGGAAGTATTGAGGGCTACACCTTC,CASSPLGQGSIEGYTF,TRBV3-1/TRBV3-2,TRBJ1-2,-,-
TGTGCCAGCAGCCCAACCGTAATGAACACTGAAGCTTTCTTT,CASSPTVMNTEAFF,TRBV3-1/TRBV3-2,TRBJ1-1,-,-
TGTGCCAGCAGCTCCAAGCCTAGCGGGATGTACGAGCAGTACTTC,CASSSKPSGMYEQYF,TRBV11-2,TRBJ2-7,-,TRBD2
TGTGCCAGCAGCTTTGGGACAGGGACTTACGAGCAGTACTTC,CASSFGTGTYEQYF,TRBV7-3,TRBJ2-7,-,TRBD1
TGTGCCAGCAGTTTAACCCCCAGGATGGACTCTGGAAACACCATATATTTT,CASSLTPRMDSGNTIYF,TRBV28,TRBJ1-3,-,-
TGTGCCAGCAGCCAAGTAGGGAAGCAGTTCTTC,CASSQVGKQFF,TRBV14,TRBJ2-1,-,-
TGTGCCAGCGGCACCAAACAGGGGACCTACGGCGCAGATACGCAGTATTTT,CASGTKQGTYGADTQYF,TRBV5-4,TRBJ2-3,-,TRBD1
TGTGCCAGCAGCCACGGACTAGTGGGCATGTATTTT,CASSHGLVGMYF,TRBV14,TRBJ2-3,-,TRBD2
TGCGCCAGCAGCCCGGACAGGGGAAGCTCCTATAATTCACCCCTCCACTTT,CASSPDRGSSYNSPLHF,TRBV4-1,TRBJ1-6,-,TRBD1
TGTGCCAGCAGTTTAGGCCCTGGGGGAGGTTCCTACGAGCAGTACTTC,CASSLGPGGGSYEQYF,TRBV28,TRBJ2-7,-,-
TGTGCCAGCAGACTGAGCGGGGGCGGCAATGAGCAGTTCTTC,CASRLSGGGNEQFF,TRBV6-5,TRBJ2-1,-,TRBD2
TGTGCCAGCTCACCCCGACAGGCAGTCTATGGCTACACCTTC,CASSPRQAVYGYTF,TRBV18,TRBJ1-2,-,-
TGCGCCAGCAGCCAAAGGGGGGTCTCTTCACCCTTGAACACTGAAGCTTTCTTT,CASSQRGVSSPLNTEAFF,TRBV4-1,TRBJ1-1,-,-
TGTGCCAGCAGCTCCGGGACTAGCGGGTACAATGAGCAGTTCTTC,CASSSGTSGYNEQFF,TRBV11-3,TRBJ2-1,-,TRBD2
TGCAGCGTTGATGAGGGGGCGGGATTC,CSVDEGAGF,TRBV29-1,TRBJ1-2,-,TRBD1
TGTGCCAGTAGTATATGGAAGCCCGCGGGACAGAACACTGAAGCTTTCTTT,CASSIWKPAGQNTEAFF,TRBV19,TRBJ1-1,-,-
TGTGCCTGGAGTGAAACCGGGACTAGGACGTTCTTC,CAWSETGTRTFF,TRBV30,TRBJ2-1,-,TRBD2
TGCGCCAGCAGCCAAGGATGGGGTCATAGCAATCAGCCCCAGCATTTT,CASSQGWGHSNQPQHF,TRBV4-1,TRBJ1-5,-,-
TGTGCCAGCTCACCGGGACAGGGGGGGTCTGAAGCTTTCTTT,CASSPGQGGSEAFF,TRBV18,TRBJ1-1,-,TRBD1
TGTGCCAGCAGTGAATTTCGGGCAGGGAGTAATGAAAAACTGTTTTTT,CASSEFRAGSNEKLFF,TRBV25-1,TRBJ1-4,once,-
TGTGCCACCGCCCGCGACGGGTACGAGCAGTACTTC,CATARDGYEQYF,TRBV4-2,TRBJ2-7,-,-
TGTGCCAGCAGCTTCCTTGGCCACTATGGCTACACCTTC,CASSFLGHYGYTF,TRBV11-1,TRBJ1-2,-,-
TGCAGTGCTAGTTGGACAGGGAATGGCTACACCTTC,CSASWTGNGYTF,TRBV20-1,TRBJ1-2,-,TRBD1
TGTGCCAGCAGCTCACCCCAGGGGGGAGTCTTCTTT,CASSSPQGGVFF,TRBV9,TRBJ1-1,-,TRBD1
TGTGCCAGCAGCCAAAGGCAGCGCCTCTACGAGCAGTACTTC,CASSQRQRLYEQYF,TRBV3-1/TRBV3-2,TRBJ2-7,-,-
TGTGCCAGCAGCCAACGACAGCCCACCGGGGAGCTGTTTTTT,CASSQRQPTGELFF,TRBV7-3,TRBJ2-2,-,-
TGTGCCAGCAGTCCGGGGACAGGCCCCTACAATGAGCAGTTCTTC,CASSPGTGPYNEQFF,TRBV28,TRBJ2-1,-,TRBD1
TGTGCCAGCAGTGACTCTAGGGGAGGGTTGAGCAATCAGCCCCAGCATTTT,CASSDSRGGLSNQPQHF,TRBV6-4,TRBJ1-5,-,-
TGCAGCGTTGGGGTAATGACAGGGGACTATGGCTACACCTTC,CSVGVMTGDYGYTF,TRBV29-1,TRBJ1-2,few,TRBD1
TGTGCCAGCACCAAAGGGGACAGTGACACCGGGGAGCTGTTTTTT,CASTKGDSDTGELFF,TRBV28,TRBJ2-2,-,TRBD1
TGTGCCAGTAGTATCCGGGACAGGGGGGCCCCCCTCCACTTT,CASSIRDRGAPLHF,TRBV19,TRBJ1-6,-,TRBD1
TGTGCCAGCAGTTTAGTGGTGAACACTGAAGCTTTCTTT,CASSLVVNTEAFF,TRBV27,TRBJ1-1,-,-
TGTGCCAGCTCACGAGACGGAGACGCTAACTATGGCTACACCTTC,CASSRDGDANYGYTF,TRBV18,TRBJ1-2,-,-
TGTGCCAGCAGTGACGGTGGCTATGGCTACACCTTC,CASSDGGYGYTF,TRBV2,TRBJ1-2,-,-
TGTGCCAGCAGGGAGGGTAGCGGGAGTTCGGTTGATACGCAGTATTTT,CASREGSGSSVDTQYF,TRBV28,TRBJ2-3,-,TRBD2
TGTGCCTGGGACGCCCAGCGGGGTTACAATGAGCAGTTCTTC,CAWDAQRGYNEQFF,TRBV30,TRBJ2-1,-,TRBD2
TGCGCCAGCAGCCCAGGCCCGGGGGGCTCTACATACAATGAGCAGTTCTTC,CASSPGPGGSTYNEQFF,TRBV4-1,TRBJ2-1,-,-
TGTGCCAGCAGTCGAGGGGACCCAACCTACGAGCAGTACTTC,CASSRGDPTYEQYF,TRBV6-5,TRBJ2-7,-,-